These 4 T cell receptor beta chains share one sample of origin, sequenced in a study of OX40 agonist ivuxolimab in advanced cancers. The protocol was immunoSEQ multiplex PCR, while the TCRdb copy is restricted to in-frame clones and leaves out a portion. The sample consists of over 60,000 clones, over 75% of them appearing once. The sequencing used CD4+ or CD8+ T cells sorted from blood, collected in a trial of the OX40 agonist ivuxolimab. Every receptor here comes from an adult with an advanced solid tumor such as melanoma, head and neck, liver or kidney cancer.

The chain uses TRBV7-8 and TRBJ2-7, with TRBD2 as a possible D gene (5 bases). The germline V gene has CDR1 SGHVS and CDR2 FQNEAQ. V was trimmed by 5 bases and J by 4 bases, leaving 15 bases between them. The length of the CDR3 is 14 residues. The CDR3 is CASSGSPGIYEQYF. CDR3 bases: TGTGCCAGCAGCGGGTCCCCGGGGATTTACGAGCAGTACTTC. Drawing the rest from reference TRBV7-8 and TRBJ2-7, the complete variable domain is GAGVSQSPRYKVAKRGQDVALRCDPISGHVSLFWYQQALGQGPEFLTYFQNEAQLDKSGLPSDRFFAERPEGSVSTLKIQRTQQEDSAVYLCASSGSPGIYEQYFGPGTRLTVT.

CDR3 sequence (DNA): TGCAGCGTGAGGACCGCCGACTACGAGCAGTACTTC. It is translated as CSVRTADYEQYF. The V call is TRBV29-1, the J call TRBJ2-7; D gene ambiguous. Germline V gene sequence: CDR1 SQVTM, CDR2 ANQGSEA. The CDR3 extends over 12 amino acids. The V gene lost 6 bases and the J gene lost 3 bases, with 12 bases spanning the gap.

The chain joins TRBV7-8 to TRBJ1-2; 11 nucleotides align to TRBD1. Germline V gene sequence: CDR1 SGHVS, CDR2 FQNEAQ. There are 15 residues in the CDR3. The junction had 10 bases not matched to a gene; V was cut back by 5 bases and J by 8 bases. The DNA of the CDR3 is TGTGCCAGCAGCATCGGGACAGGGGGGCCCCGGGGCTACACCTTC. The encoded protein is CASSIGTGGPRGYTF. Filled out from reference TRBV7-8 and TRBJ1-2, the complete variable domain reads GAGVSQSPRYKVAKRGQDVALRCDPISGHVSLFWYQQALGQGPEFLTYFQNEAQLDKSGLPSDRFFAERPEGSVSTLKIQRTQQEDSAVYLCASSIGTGGPRGYTFGSGTRLTVV.

A single count supports this clone. This chain connects TRBV6-5 to TRBJ2-2, with D uncertain. V lost 1 base and J lost 4, with 7 bases in between. The CDR3 spans 14 residues. Germline V gene data show CDR1 as MNHEY and CDR2 as SVGAGI. The CDR3 bases are TGTGCCAGCAGTTACTGGCACCCCACCGGGGAGCTGTTTTTT. Translated: CASSYWHPTGELFF.